Reported below is one TCR beta chain. This receptor's antigen is unknown. No much larger clone exists at a distance of one base, and base qualities are not known. This sample is part of a study of cytomegalovirus exposure and HLA in healthy donors (dated by TCRdb to the late 2010s). Looking at the study overall: An earlier analysis of some 620 of the donors reported over 250 Gb of sequence data and 117 million unique TCR beta sequences obtained from some 170 million T cells. About 300 gigabases of sequencing data and 70 million to 100 million unique TCR sequences were included in an early release covering several hundred HLA-typed donors. Of the 300 to 500 genotyped donors, approximately 80% were placed in the genetic ancestry cluster associated with self-reported Caucasian donors. The study aimed to test whether signatures of past pathogen exposure could be identified by cataloging public T cell receptors. Using immunosequencing, the study profiled T cell repertoires from approximately 700 subjects and related those repertoires to cytomegalovirus serostatus. A separate validation cohort of roughly 110 different subjects was used in addition to the approximately 610-subject first cohort. The study combined high-throughput TCR immunosequencing, statistical association of individual TCRs with disease status, and machine learning to predict cytomegalovirus infection status. A later analysis re-examined previously published TCR beta repertoires from more than 650 donors and added high-resolution HLA genotyping to investigate patterns of TCR occurrence. Rather than using new phenotypic data, the later analysis identified candidate immune exposures from TCR beta sequences and from how often those sequences occurred across donors. An earlier analysis of approximately 580 of the donors used high-throughput TCR beta sequencing to judge whether each TCR beta V gene segment behaved as functional or pseudogenic. Donor age, sex, ethnicity and CMV serostatus were collected together with the repertoire data. A later genetic analysis took genome-wide SNP genotypes for about 65% of the 666 donors and used that subset as a discovery cohort. All discovery cohort repertoires had been generated on a single sequencing platform. HLA typing included class I and class II loci at four-digit resolution. The number of donors typed differed by locus, with about 620-630 for A, B, C, DRB1 and DQB1, around 560 for DQA1, about 610 for DPA1, and over 400 for DPB1. Several DR-DQ haplotypes were handled as single units for association and clustering, since linkage in the cohort was strong. Among a few hundred genotyped donors of the cohort, an average of roughly 240,000 unique TCR beta nucleotide sequences were sequenced per donor, 15% to 20% of them non-productive.

The full study reports these points: An association between a missense DCLRE1C variant and V-gene and J-gene trimming of TCR beta chains was found in a later genetic analysis and replicated in an independent cohort. Immune exposure information for the cohort was limited to CMV serostatus. In a later analysis, HLA-associated TCR beta chains showed more clonal expansion and lower generation probabilities than non-associated chains that were equally common. A later analysis associated about 18,000 TCR beta sequences with specific HLA alleles at a false discovery rate of 0.05. Some IMGT-functional V segments, including TRBV6-2 and TRBV6-3, could not be told apart with the 87-base-pair reads, so those segments were excluded. The study listed 150 to 200 TCR beta chains as associated with cytomegalovirus. The authors suggested that the approach could potentially be extended to other disease states and immunological phenotypes. In a later analysis, the rate of TCR association differed among HLA loci, with DRB1 alleles having the most associated TCRs and HLA-C alleles having the fewest. The classifier was reported to diagnose cytomegalovirus status with high specificity and sensitivity in both the original cohort and the validation cohort. Roughly uniform sequencing depth across donors was assumed in presence/absence analyses, although this assumption may not hold. In a later analysis, most CMV-associated TCR beta chains were found to appear HLA-restricted, with HLA associations seemingly driven largely by CMV exposure. Correlated functional status among segregating V segments might reflect linkage disequilibrium, but an unknown experimental factor could not be ruled out. The sequencing pipeline was judged likely to have produced a cluster of highly shared sequence variants as a technical artifact. A later analysis reported that several top co-occurrence clusters appeared linked to parvovirus B19, influenza, CMV and Epstein-Barr virus. Three of the identified cytomegalovirus-associated TCR beta chains were confirmed in vitro to be specific for cytomegalovirus antigens. Most TCR sequences were seen in very few donors, while some public TCRs were found in many individuals. Because counts were too low, roughly 17 rarely observed V segments, including chromosome 9 orphons, were left out of the earlier analysis of a few hundred of the donors. According to a later genetic analysis, donors in an Asian-associated ancestry cluster had fewer N-insertions in productive TCRs than the approximately 630-donor mean. In an earlier analysis of over 550 of the donors, most TCR beta V segments were observed in productive rearrangements about 87% or about 30% of the time, broadly matching IMGT annotations. The cohort was sequenced for TCR beta chains only, and without alpha or paired-chain data the features that could be detected were limited. Because HLA typing was missing for some donors at each locus, association tests included only the typed subset. When HLA alleles, especially DR and DQ, strongly co-occurred, attributing TCR associations to individual alleles was difficult. A further reported finding was that TCR beta sequences accurately predicted the HLA-A and HLA-B alleles for most subjects in the first cohort.

At the junction V is shortened by 0 bases and J by 6 bases; bases outside the gene matches: 5. Including the terminal cysteine and phenylalanine, the CDR3 comprises 14 residues. Just the 42-base CDR3 DNA is kept, in frame starting at base 1. The germline V gene (reference sequence) specifies GTSNPN as CDR1 and SVGIG as CDR2. The cohort consisted of 600 to 750 healthy bone marrow donors. Cohort members were all nominally healthy when sampled, although unrecorded immune exposures were likely present. The donor tested CMV seropositive and was one of the 289 seropositive cohort members. Each donor provided a peripheral blood sample, and peripheral blood mononuclear cells were used for TCR beta sequencing. The Qiagen DNeasy Blood Extraction Kit was used to extract genomic DNA from the blood cell samples. Receptor libraries were prepared by the immunoSEQ multiplex PCR assay. For the multiplex PCR, a mixture combining 60 forward primers for TCR Vbeta segments and 13 reverse primers for TCR Jbeta segments was used. The CDR3 region of rearranged TCR beta genes was amplified from genomic DNA by a multiplex PCR assay. The amplified TCR beta libraries were sequenced on the Illumina HiSeq System as 87-base-pair reads. The authors' analysis ran thus. Across the 600 to 700 repertoires, a later analysis counted around 80 million unique TCR beta chains, 9.5 million to 13 million of which were shared by at least two donors. Raw reads were error-corrected and collapsed into unique sequences with a nearest-neighbor algorithm that merged closely related sequences to remove PCR and sequencing errors. Alignment of CDR3 sequences to IMGT reference sequences was used to assign V, D and J gene segments. For a sequence to be retained, at least a six-nucleotide match to both a V gene segment and a J gene segment was required. A rearrangement counted as productive if the CDR3 had no stop codons and remained in frame with V and J, and every other rearrangement counted as non-productive. CDR3 was defined according to IMGT convention as the region running from the second conserved V-encoded cysteine to the conserved J-encoded phenylalanine. The earlier analysis of some 580 of the donors excluded any sequence lacking an unambiguous match to a single V gene segment. An earlier analysis of 587 of the donors classified V segments as functional when productive rearrangements were above 56.7% and as segregating when the standard deviation between donors was above 5%. A statistical classification framework was built for diagnosing cytomegalovirus status from the catalog of TCR beta chain sequences. In a later analysis, TCR nucleotide sequences were compared against IMGT/GENE-DB human TR gene sequences so that V and J genes could be assigned. In a later analysis, CDR3 sequences and most-parsimonious VDJ recombination scenarios were assigned using the TCRdist pipeline. In a later analysis, every TCR beta chain was defined by the combination of its CDR3 amino acid sequence and its V-gene family, and reads without a unique V-gene family were dropped. To address suspected cross-contamination and a sequencing artifact, a later analysis removed 592 highly shared, low-generation-probability nucleotide sequences. For each public chain, a later analysis derived a clonal expansion index from normalized ranks of inferred template counts within each repertoire. A later analysis computed generation probabilities with a VDJ recombination model fitted to out-of-frame rearrangements, and checked the results against IGoR. Hypergeometric tests were used in a later analysis to score TCR-TCR, TCR-HLA and TCR-CMV co-occurrence, with a repertoire-size bias correction applied to the TCR pairs. In a later analysis, false discovery rates were estimated by permuting HLA or CMV assignments 20 times. In a later analysis, co-occurring TCRs were grouped using DBSCAN, with TCRdist sequence similarity added in when clustering inside HLA-allele-positive subsets. For co-occurrence clustering, repertoires with fewer than 30,000 or more than 120,000 public chains were excluded, along with five or six repertoires with anomalous nucleotide sharing. Here the immuneACCESS table is served through TCRdb, limited to in-frame sequences with V and J called. Missing clones are a known gap in these copies; in checked studies unresolved V genes cover under half, and the rest lacks a known reason. D and trimming were read from the DNA, whereas the V and J calls and clone size are those reported in that table. For this sample the table gives fewer than 130,000 clones, of which 65% to 80% were detected only once. Around 3.2% of the sample is in the top ten clones.

The sample taken for sequencing was PBMCs. This chain joins TRBV30 to TRBJ2-3; TRBD2 lines up with 8 middle nucleotides. The source of this sequence is a woman aged 60-75 years in good health and CMV-seropositive. CDR3 sequence: CAWSVGRAVDTQYF. The DNA reads as follows: TGTGCCTGGAGTGTCGGGAGGGCTGTGGATACGCAGTATTTT.